This T cell receptor beta chain is drawn from a study of human T cells and chemical hapten exposure. Time point of the sample: patch test 2, 6 weeks after DPC sensitization. Stated treatment: therapeutic diphenylcyclopropenone sensitization with weekly scalp DPC. This clonotype was seen a handful of times. One entry per CDR3 protein, called by TCRdb with MiXCR from the RACE reads. The sample lists 85,000 to 95,000 distinct CDR3 sequences, around 10% seen once, with around 2.2% in the top ten. CDR1 and CDR2 (germline): PRHDT, FYEKMQ (reference sequence). V gave up 1 base and J gave up 8 bases; unmatched junction bases: 6. The CDR3 covers 16 residues.

The clonotype originates from a man aged 35 to 55 with alopecia areata. Some clones in this sample may be carry-over from other donors' samples. This sample comprised whole blood, obtained in connection with sensitization to the hapten diphenylcyclopropenone (DPC). This rearrangement joins TRBV13 to TRBJ2-3; 13 bases are shared with TRBD2. CDR3 nucleotide sequence: TGTGCCAGCAGCTTAGAGGGACTAGCGGGGCCCGGTACGCAGTATTTT. Its translation: CASSLEGLAGPGTQYF.